This entry is about one T cell receptor beta chain. The antigen this receptor binds is unknown. There are no base qualities to consult, and no much larger clone falls within one base. Collaborating institutions collected whole blood in K2EDTA tubes following their own protocols. For TCRbeta analysis, collaborators shipped samples in one of three forms: frozen whole blood, isolated PBMCs, or DNA extracted from either of those sample types. This entry comes from a study of blood T cell repertoires in COVID-19 (dated by TCRdb to 2020 to 2022). In the study overall: Collaborator samples came from the United States, Italy and Spain and covered acute and convalescent phases of COVID-19. The material from the prospective study consisted of cDNA or gDNA derived from T cells, B-cell-depleted T cells, or PBMCs. The repertoires were made available in a free public database intended to serve as a resource for research on the immune response to SARS-CoV-2. Samples came from the ongoing ImmuneRACE study (first 160 participants) plus 1,254 subjects from 6 global collaborators. HLA class I and class II types, where available, came from metadata supplied by the sample provider rather than from assay-based typing. Nearly every sample came with metadata listing a de-identified subject ID, COVID-19 status, age in years and sex. Deeply sampled blood TCRbeta repertoires from subjects exposed to, actively infected with, or recovered from COVID-19 were included in the dataset. Results the study describes overall, beyond this receptor: How much clinical and demographic metadata was included differed by source and by participant, and the metadata was provided uncurated.

V is reduced by 5 bases and J by 9 bases, leaving a spacing of 14 bases between them. CDR1 and CDR2 are read off the germline V gene as SGHTA and FQGTGA. The CDR3 runs 12 amino acids, cysteine and phenylalanine included. Left in the record is the CDR3 DNA by itself, 36 bases read in frame from the first base. TCRbeta CDR3 regions were amplified from genomic DNA by means of the immunoSEQ Assay, a bias-controlled multiplex PCR. The paper's data handling went like this. Nucleated cell counts per sample were estimated from amplification of reference gene primers within the assay. Sequence reads were collapsed and filtered to measure the absolute abundance of every unique TCRbeta CDR3 rearrangement. For each sample, productive Simpson clonality was calculated by taking the square root of Simpson's diversity index across productive rearrangements. TCRdb's version of the immuneACCESS table is confined to in-frame rearrangements and falls short of the full clone set. An unresolved V gene accounts for under half of the shortfall where checked; the remainder is of unknown origin. The D gene and trimming were derived from the DNA, and the V and J assignments and clone size from that table. For this sample the table gives 250,000 to 300,000 clones, of which roughly 89% were detected only once. In total, the top ten clones hold less than 2.5% of the sample.

The V and J genes are TRBV7-3 and TRBJ2-7; no D segment can be confidently identified. Sequenced: peripheral blood. The receptor comes from a man aged 50-60 years with acute or convalescent COVID-19. The DNA sequence is given as TGTGCCAGCAGCGCCTATTCGCTGAGGCAGTACTTC. This gives the protein CASSAYSLRQYF.